This is a list of T cell receptor beta chains from one sample in a study of shared T cell receptors in the human thymus. The table came from immunoSEQ multiplex PCR; TCRdb's copy has only in-frame clones and leaves some out. The table shows 720,000 or so clones, with approximately 85% occurring only once. The data were also submitted as part of a second study, on human thymus T cells.

Sequencing was done on a sample of thymocytes. The receptors originated from a girl in the first two years of life with a congenital heart defect. Both conserved end residues are part of each CDR3. The D gene is left open where the match is weak. Clone size is not always given. Where it is, it says once, few, many or a class for expanded clones.

>.|TRBJ2-1|TRBV7-9|.
CASRPYPGLPNEQFF
TGTGCCAGCAGACCTTATCCGGGACTCCCCAATGAGCAGTTCTTC
>.|TRBJ2-1|TRBV27|.
CASSQTRTYNEQFF
TGTGCCAGCAGTCAAACTAGGACCTACAATGAGCAGTTCTTC
>.|TRBJ1-5|TRBV27|.
CASSSPHGPQHF
TGTGCCAGCAGTTCGCCACATGGGCCCCAGCATTTT
>TRBD1|TRBJ1-1|TRBV7-9|.
CASSDGQGAGYTEAFF
TGTGCCAGCAGCGACGGACAGGGTGCTGGGTACACTGAAGCTTTCTTT
>.|TRBJ1-1|TRBV10-1|.
CATSPGGGQGEAFF
TGCGCCACCAGTCCCGGTGGGGGCCAGGGTGAAGCTTTCTTT
>.|TRBJ1-1|TRBV15|.
CATSLRVPYTEAFF
TGTGCCACCAGCTTACGAGTCCCGTACACTGAAGCTTTCTTT
>.|TRBJ1-2|TRBV5-1|.
CASSLSGGGYTF
TGCGCCAGCAGCTTATCGGGGGGAGGCTACACCTTC
>.|TRBJ2-7|TRBV5-6|.
CASSLGGSGSYEQYF
TGTGCCAGCAGCTTGGGAGGGAGCGGTTCCTACGAGCAGTACTTC
>.|TRBJ1-1|TRBV19|.
CASSIRGRTNTEAFF
TGTGCCAGTAGTATCAGGGGACGAACAAACACTGAAGCTTTCTTT
>TRBD2|TRBJ2-1|TRBV7-2|.
CASSQGLAGILYNEQFF
TGTGCCAGCAGCCAAGGACTAGCGGGGATTCTCTACAATGAGCAGTTCTTC
>TRBD1|TRBJ1-2|TRBV7-4|.
CASSFMPEVRDRGDLLAGYTF
TGTGCCAGCAGCTTTATGCCGGAGGTCCGGGACAGGGGAGACTTGTTGGCTGGCTACACCTTC
>TRBD2|TRBJ2-7|TRBV28|.
CASSLSGRAYEQYF
TGTGCCAGCAGTTTAAGTGGGAGGGCCTACGAGCAGTACTTC
>TRBD2|TRBJ2-3|TRBV2|.
CASSEWGRGTDTQYF
TGTGCCAGCAGTGAGTGGGGGAGGGGCACAGATACGCAGTATTTT
>.|TRBJ1-1|TRBV27|.
CASRNQGSPSEAFF
TGTGCCAGCAGGAATCAGGGAAGCCCCTCTGAAGCTTTCTTT
>TRBD1|TRBJ2-2|TRBV14|few
CASSQDWTGQLHYGELFF
TGTGCCAGCAGCCAAGATTGGACAGGACAACTGCACTACGGGGAGCTGTTTTTT
>.|TRBJ1-4|TRBV9|.
CASSVEDYRATNEKLFF
TGTGCCAGCAGCGTAGAGGATTACCGGGCAACTAATGAAAAACTGTTTTTT
>TRBD1|TRBJ1-2|TRBV4-3|.
CASSQVRGRGGYTF
TGCGCCAGCAGCCAAGTCAGGGGGCGCGGTGGCTACACCTTC
>TRBD1|TRBJ2-1|TRBV9|.
CASSVQGVKPPRKNEQFF
TGTGCCAGCAGCGTACAGGGGGTAAAACCCCCCCGAAAAAATGAGCAGTTCTTC
>.|TRBJ1-2|TRBV28|few
CASSIANYGYTF
TGTGCCAGCAGTATAGCTAACTATGGCTACACCTTC
>TRBD1|TRBJ2-7|TRBV27|.
CASNYPSHLTDRGEQYF
TGTGCCAGCAATTACCCCTCCCATCTCACGGACAGGGGTGAGCAGTACTTC
>.|TRBJ2-7|TRBV7-8|.
CASSLELARGLYEQYF
TGTGCCAGCAGCTTAGAATTGGCGCGCGGTCTCTACGAGCAGTACTTC
>TRBD1|TRBJ1-5|TRBV7-6|.
CASSLGQGSSNQPQHF
TGTGCCAGCAGCTTAGGACAGGGGAGTAGCAATCAGCCCCAGCATTTT
>TRBD2|TRBJ2-1|TRBV5-6|once
CASSPLGGGRDEQFF
TGTGCCAGCAGCCCCTTGGGGGGGGGTCGGGATGAGCAGTTCTTC
>.|TRBJ2-7|TRBV27|.
CASMSTHEQYF
TGTGCCAGCATGAGTACCCACGAGCAGTACTTC
>TRBD1|TRBJ1-1|TRBV5-1|few
CASSLVGLNRGMNTEAFF
TGCGCCAGCAGCTTGGTTGGTCTGAACAGGGGAATGAACACTGAAGCTTTCTTT
>.|TRBJ2-3|TRBV2|.
CASSGVVSTQYF
TGTGCCAGCAGTGGAGTCGTCTCGACGCAGTATTTT
>.|TRBJ2-1|TRBV6-5|.
CASSTRVLSDEQFF
TGTGCCAGCAGCACTAGGGTTTTATCGGATGAGCAGTTCTTC
>TRBD1|TRBJ1-1|TRBV7-9|.
CASSPKSHRGQNTEAFF
TGTGCCAGCAGCCCAAAGTCGCACAGGGGGCAAAACACTGAAGCTTTCTTT
>TRBD1|TRBJ1-4|TRBV11-2|.
CASSFSPGGEKLFF
TGTGCCAGCAGCTTTTCTCCAGGGGGTGAAAAACTGTTTTTT
>TRBD1|TRBJ1-1|TRBV29-1|.
CSVDRGDTEAFF
TGCAGCGTGGACAGGGGGGACACTGAAGCTTTCTTT
>TRBD1|TRBJ1-1|TRBV14|.
CASSLAVVQGAVARNTEAFF
TGTGCCAGCAGCCTCGCCGTAGTACAGGGGGCGGTGGCAAGAAACACTGAAGCTTTCTTT
>TRBD2|TRBJ2-7|TRBV4-1|.
CASSQDPTLLTSGGAEGYEQYF
TGCGCCAGCAGCCAAGATCCCACACTGCTGACTAGCGGGGGGGCCGAGGGCTACGAGCAGTACTTC
>.|TRBJ1-3|TRBV28|.
CASSLTPSSGNTIYF
TGTGCCAGCAGTTTAACGCCGAGCTCTGGAAACACCATATATTTT
>.|TRBJ1-2|TRBV19|.
CASSPRSANYGYTF
TGTGCCAGTAGTCCCCGGAGCGCTAACTATGGCTACACCTTC
>.|TRBJ2-5|TRBV4-1|few
CASSQSWQGKTETQYF
TGCGCCAGCAGCCAAAGCTGGCAGGGGAAAACAGAGACCCAGTACTTC
>TRBD1|TRBJ1-5|TRBV11-2|.
CASSKDRGDQPQHF
TGTGCCAGCAGCAAGGACAGGGGGGATCAGCCCCAGCATTTT
>.|TRBJ1-3|TRBV4-1|.
CASSQVGSGNTIYF
TGCGCCAGCAGCCAAGTCGGCTCTGGAAACACCATATATTTT
>.|TRBJ2-7|TRBV7-6|.
CASSGQGNSYEQYF
TGTGCCAGCAGCGGGCAGGGAAATTCCTACGAGCAGTACTTC
>.|TRBJ1-6|TRBV5-6|.
CASSSKPDCNSPLHF
TGTGCCAGCAGCTCAAAACCTGACTGTAATTCACCCCTCCACTTT
>.|TRBJ1-5|TRBV19|few
CASTRTVMWGRNQPQHF
TGTGCCAGTACAAGAACTGTGATGTGGGGCCGCAATCAGCCCCAGCATTTT
>TRBD1|TRBJ2-7|TRBV27|.
CASSLLGTGDEQYF
TGTGCCAGCAGTTTATTGGGAACAGGGGACGAGCAGTACTTC
>TRBD1|TRBJ1-2|TRBV5-8|.
CASSWGTGGVDGYTF
TGTGCCAGCAGCTGGGGGACAGGGGGAGTCGATGGCTACACCTTC
>.|TRBJ1-1|TRBV5-4|.
CASPAGENTEAFF
TGTGCCAGCCCCGCAGGGGAGAACACTGAAGCTTTCTTT
>.|TRBJ2-1|TRBV5-6|once
CASSYRLVGQFF
TGTGCCAGCAGCTATCGACTAGTAGGGCAGTTCTTC
>.|TRBJ2-3|TRBV9|.
CASSVGRRGYITDTQYF
TGTGCCAGCAGCGTAGGGAGGCGGGGTTATATCACAGATACGCAGTATTTT
>.|TRBJ2-4|TRBV4-1|.
CASSQAGLAKNIQYF
TGCGCCAGCAGCCAGGCAGGACTAGCCAAAAACATTCAGTACTTC
>.|TRBJ2-4|TRBV28|.
CASSRPKKRTVAKNIQYF
TGTGCCAGCAGTCGACCCAAAAAACGGACAGTAGCCAAAAACATTCAGTACTTC
>.|TRBJ2-5|TRBV10-2|.
CASSGNLTVHQETQYF
TGCGCCAGCAGTGGAAATTTGACAGTCCACCAAGAGACCCAGTACTTC
>.|TRBJ1-5|TRBV2|.
CASSGGDQDQPQHF
TGTGCCAGCAGTGGGGGGGATCAGGATCAGCCCCAGCATTTT
>.|TRBJ1-3|TRBV12-1|.
CASSPGIDGTPGNTIYF
TGTGCCAGCAGCCCTGGCATAGATGGGACACCTGGAAACACCATATATTTT
>TRBD1|TRBJ1-5|TRBV15|.
CATRSRDSSNQPQHF
TGTGCCACCCGATCTAGGGACAGCAGCAATCAGCCCCAGCATTTT
>.|TRBJ1-1|TRBV5-1|few
CASSLGGYAREAFF
TGCGCCAGCAGCTTGGGCGGATACGCTCGGGAAGCTTTCTTT
>.|TRBJ1-1|TRBV9|few
CASSVGGLSQRGAFF
TGTGCCAGCAGCGTAGGTGGCCTCTCCCAGCGTGGGGCTTTCTTT
>TRBD2|TRBJ2-7|TRBV5-6|.
CASSQARRGTYEQYF
TGTGCCAGCAGCCAGGCGAGGCGGGGGACCTACGAGCAGTACTTC